A single sample is the source of the 28 T cell receptor beta chains below, sequenced in a study of blood T cell repertoires in COVID-19. Here immunoSEQ multiplex PCR was the method, and the copy in TCRdb shows in-frame clones only, minus some. The sample records roughly 200,000 clones, 85% to 90% being singletons. The material sequenced was PBMCs or T cells enriched from blood (not recorded which). The receptors shown here come from a woman in her 40s in a cohort exposed to, infected with or recovered from COVID-19 (not recorded which).

V gene TRBV27 combines with J gene TRBJ2-1; tentatively, D is TRBD1 (5 bases). The CDR3 contains 14 residues. CDR1 MNHEY and CDR2 SMNVEV come from the germline V gene (reference sequence). Trimming removed 4 bases from V and 4 bases from J, with 11 bases in between. The CDR3 nucleotides read TGTGCCAGCAGTTCGCAGGGATTTTACAATGAGCAGTTCTTC. It yields the protein CASSSQGFYNEQFF.

This clone occurred once. The rearrangement joins TRBV7-9 to TRBJ1-1; TRBD1 matches 12 bases. The CDR3 totals 14 residues. CDR1 SEHNR and CDR2 FQNEAQ come from the germline V gene (reference sequence). The junction had 4 bases not matched to a gene; V was cut back by 5 bases and J by 6 bases. DNA for the CDR3: TGTGCCAGCAGCACCGGGACAGGGGGCCCTGAAGCTTTCTTT. Protein product: CASSTGTGGPEAFF.

The chain recombines TRBV5-5 with TRBJ2-6, with TRBD2 matching 7 bases. CDR1 is SGHKS and CDR2 is YYEKEE in the germline V gene (reference sequence). After removal of 0 bases from V and 4 bases from J, the junction contained 10 bases not matched to a gene. The CDR3 is 18 residues long. CDR3 loop: CASSLALREGRGANVLTF. The CDR3 DNA reads TGTGCCAGCAGCTTGGCCCTCAGGGAGGGGAGAGGGGCCAACGTCCTGACTTTC.

The V call is TRBV15, the J call TRBJ1-6; 7 bases fit TRBD1. CDR1 is LNHNV, CDR2 YYDKDF, per germline (reference sequence). This CDR3 is built from 15 residues. V gave up 0 bases and J gave up 9 bases; unmatched junction bases: 5. CDR3 bases: TGTGCCACCAGCAGAGATCGAGGGGGCGGTTCACCCCTCCACTTT. Amino acid sequence: CATSRDRGGGSPLHF.

The chain uses TRBV5-1 and TRBJ1-6; 9 nucleotides line up with TRBD1. The germline V gene has CDR1 SGHRS and CDR2 YFSETQ. This CDR3 spans 16 amino acids. V lost 5 bases and J lost 8; bases outside the gene matches: 11. This CDR3 reads CASSHPSRDRDSPLHF. CDR3 DNA sequence: TGCGCCAGCAGTCACCCCTCCAGGGACAGGGATTCACCCCTCCACTTT.

The gene calls are TRBV7-9 and TRBJ2-5; the D gene is possibly TRBD2 (6 bases). Trimming shortened V by 5 bases and J by 5 bases, and 15 bases separated the two germline ends. The germline V gene encodes CDR1 SEHNR and CDR2 FQNEAQ (reference sequence). The CDR3 is 14 residues long. Here the CDR3 reads CASSGGASHETQYF. As DNA, the CDR3 is TGTGCCAGCAGCGGCGGGGCTTCCCATGAGACCCAGTACTTC.

This rearrangement joins TRBV7-2 to TRBJ1-2; D is uncertain. The length of the CDR3 is 14 residues. V gave up 6 bases and J gave up 4 bases, with 15 bases separating them. The germline CDR1 and CDR2 sequences are SGHTA and FQGNSA. DNA of the CDR3: TGTGCCAGCAGGCCCTTGGAGCCCTTCTATGGCTACACCTTC. This sequence encodes CASRPLEPFYGYTF.

The chain couples TRBV12-3 or TRBV12-4 to TRBJ2-1; no clear D. This CDR3 is 13 amino acids long. V was shortened by 5 bases and J by 5 bases, with 10 bases between the two germline ends. CDR3 loop: CASSMSSNNEQFF. Here the CDR3 DNA reads TGTGCCAGCAGTATGAGCTCAAACAATGAGCAGTTCTTC.

The V gene is TRBV11-2, the J gene TRBJ2-7, with a possible D match to TRBD2 (5 bases). This CDR3 is built from 16 residues. Germline values: CDR1 SGHAT, CDR2 FQNNGV. V shed 3 bases and J shed 3 bases, with 18 bases lying between them. CDR3 in amino acids: CASSFLPRGRGYEQYF. The CDR3, as DNA: TGTGCCAGCAGCTTCCTACCCCGTGGACGGGGCTACGAGCAGTACTTC.

The rearrangement links TRBV11-2 to TRBJ2-5, with 9 bases that match TRBD2. Looked up from germline, CDR1 is SGHAT and CDR2 is FQNNGV. The V segment lost 5 bases and the J segment 6 bases; nucleotides outside the gene matches: 16. The CDR3 is made up of 17 amino acids. The DNA of the CDR3 is TGTGCCAGCAGCCTCTTTACTAGCGGGCCCCCCGTGAAGACCCAGTACTTC. Encoded protein: CASSLFTSGPPVKTQYF.

This clone was found many times. The CDR3 reads CASSNLELAGANNEQFF. The CDR3 nucleotides read TGTGCCAGCAGTAACCTCGAGCTAGCGGGGGCCAACAATGAGCAGTTCTTC. The chain joins TRBV2 to TRBJ2-1; 10 nucleotides line up with TRBD2. J was trimmed by 5 bases and V by 5 bases; bases with no gene match: 12. CDR3 size: 17 residues. Germline V gene sequence: CDR1 SNHLY, CDR2 FYNNEI.

This clone showed up just once. The junction departs from the called germline gene at one end, perhaps through a read error. The chain has TRBV4-1 and TRBJ1-6, with TRBD1 as a possible D gene (5 bases). The germline CDR1 and CDR2 sequences are MGHRA and YSYEKL. This CDR3 spans 16 amino acids. The CDR3 region is CASRQDPGGEVSPLHF. Written as DNA, the CDR3 is TGCGCCAGCAGACAAGATCCCGGGGGGGAAGTTTCACCCCTCCACTTT.

This clone appeared a single time. The V call is TRBV15, the J call TRBJ2-1; D not certain. The germline V and J ends were trimmed by 0 bases and 10 bases, with 16 bases remaining between them. Germline V CDR1 and CDR2: LNHNV, YYDKDF (reference sequence). The CDR3 runs 15 residues. The CDR3, as DNA: TGTGCCACCAGCAGAGATTTGTCAGCGTCGGCAGAGCAGTTCTTC. Its translation: CATSRDLSASAEQFF.

The chain employs TRBV29-1 and TRBJ2-4; the match to TRBD2 covers 13 bases. The V gene end was trimmed by 5 bases and the J gene end by 9 bases; junction bases not matched to a gene: 13. CDR3 size: 16 residues. The germline CDR1 and CDR2 sequences are SQVTM and ANQGSEA. CDR3 sequence: CSVRGTSGATRSIQYF. The CDR3 DNA reads as TGCAGCGTTAGAGGGACTAGCGGGGCGACGCGGAGCATTCAGTACTTC.

V is TRBV7-6 and J is TRBJ2-3, with 9 nucleotides matching TRBD2. V shed 5 bases, J shed 0 bases, and the junction held 6 bases outside the gene matches. CDR1 and CDR2 (germline): SGHVS, FNYEAQ. The CDR3 is 16 amino acids. The CDR3 DNA sequence: TGTGCCAGCAGCATACTTAGCGGGGGAAGCACAGATACGCAGTATTTT. This sequence encodes CASSILSGGSTDTQYF.

The chain uses TRBV3-1 (or the pseudogene TRBV3-2) and TRBJ2-5; weak D call: TRBD1 (6 bases). This CDR3 contains 16 residues. Germline CDR1 reads LGHDT; CDR2 reads YNNKEL (reference sequence). The V end lost 3 bases, the J end lost 4 bases, and 18 bases lay between the germline ends. CDR3 nucleotide sequence: TGTGCCAGCAGCCAGGTCGGCAGGGGAAGAGGAGAGACCCAGTACTTC. Its translation: CASSQVGRGRGETQYF.

The chain joins TRBV3-1 (or the pseudogene TRBV3-2) to TRBJ2-2, with a tentative D call TRBD2 (5 bases). The CDR3 has 16 amino acids. V was cut by 3 bases and J by 3 bases, with 14 bases left in between. Germline CDR1 and CDR2: LGHDT and YNNKEL (reference sequence). The CDR3 DNA reads TGTGCCAGCAGCCATATAGACTGGGAGTACACCGGGGAGCTGTTTTTT. Amino acids: CASSHIDWEYTGELFF.

This clone was detected only once. The V and J genes are TRBV12-3 or TRBV12-4 and TRBJ2-1; weak D call: TRBD2 (6 bases). The germline V and J ends were trimmed by 8 bases and 5 bases, with 13 bases remaining between them. This CDR3 has 13 residues. This CDR3 is CASGPSAHNEQFF. The DNA for the CDR3 is TGTGCCAGCGGGCCTAGCGCCCACAATGAGCAGTTCTTC.

The rearrangement joins TRBV4-1 to TRBJ1-2; D is unresolved. This CDR3 comprises 16 residues. The V and J ends lost 1 base and 0 bases respectively, with 12 bases between them. Germline CDR1 and CDR2: MGHRA and YSYEKL. The CDR3, as DNA: TGCGCCAGCAGCCAAGGGCAGCACTATTCTAACTATGGCTACACCTTC. The encoded protein is CASSQGQHYSNYGYTF.

The chain joins TRBV19 to TRBJ2-3; 12 bases line up with TRBD2. In germline, CDR1 is LNHDA, CDR2 SQIVND (reference sequence). CDR3 length: 17 amino acids. V gave up 4 bases and J gave up 2 bases; unmatched junction bases: 7. Written as DNA, the CDR3 is TGTGCCAGTAGTACCCCGGGACTAGCGGGCCACACAGATACGCAGTATTTT. Protein: CASSTPGLAGHTDTQYF.

This clone was seen once. This sequence joins TRBV27 and TRBJ2-7; 9 bases fit TRBD1. This CDR3 is built from 15 residues. Germline CDR1 reads MNHEY; CDR2 reads SMNVEV (reference sequence). The V segment lost 6 bases and the J segment 3 bases; nucleotides outside the gene matches: 9. CDR3 sequence reads: CASSSTGTGFYEQYF. The DNA of the CDR3 is TGTGCCAGCAGCAGCACCGGGACAGGGTTCTACGAGCAGTACTTC.

J is TRBJ2-2 and V is TRBV7-9; a possible D gene is TRBD2 (5 bases). Trimming pared 0 bases from V and 6 bases from J, leaving 8 bases between. CDR3 size: 14 residues. Germline V gives CDR1 SEHNR, CDR2 FQNEAQ (reference sequence). Here the CDR3 DNA reads TGTGCCAGCAGCTTAGCGCTGGAGGCCGGGGAGCTGTTTTTT. It codes for CASSLALEAGELFF. The whole variable domain, filled in from reference TRBV7-9 and TRBJ2-2, reads DTGVSQNPRHKITKRGQNVTFRCDPISEHNRLYWYRQTLGQGPEFLTYFQNEAQLEKSRLLSDRFSAERPKGSFSTLEIQRTEQGDSAMYLCASSLALEAGELFFGEGSRLTVL.

In regard to this clone: Other DNA variants within this sample encode the same CDR3. The gene calls are TRBV12-3 or TRBV12-4 and TRBJ1-1, with D possibly being TRBD1 (5 bases). V gave up 6 bases and J gave up 5 bases, with 7 bases separating them. The CDR3 runs to 11 residues. The CDR3 DNA is TGTGCCAGCAGCGGGGGAACTGAAGCTTTCTTT. As protein: CASSGGTEAFF.

The J gene is TRBJ1-2, the V gene TRBV12-3 or TRBV12-4; the D is unclear. V was clipped by 5 bases and J by 1 base, with 8 bases between them. This CDR3 comprises 13 residues. CDR3 loop: CASSPGVNYGYTF. CDR3 DNA sequence: TGTGCCAGCAGTCCAGGCGTTAACTATGGCTACACCTTC.

The chain combines TRBV5-4 with TRBJ2-4; 7 positions agree with TRBD2. After removal of 4 bases from V and 1 base from J, the junction contained 11 bases not matched to a gene. The CDR3 covers 17 residues. CDR1 and CDR2 (germline): SGHNT, YYREEE (reference sequence). CDR3 DNA sequence: TGTGCCAGCAGCGGGTCTACGGGGGGTCGGGCCAAAAACATTCAGTACTTC. Translating it yields CASSGSTGGRAKNIQYF.

The genes are TRBV10-1 and TRBJ1-1; possible D gene TRBD1, 5 bases. Trimming cost V 3 bases and J 5 bases, with 13 bases left between them. The length of the CDR3 is 14 residues. The V gene's germline CDR1 is WNHNN and CDR2 SYGVQD (reference sequence). CDR3 in DNA: TGCGCCAGCAGTGAAAGGGGAAGTTGGACTGAAGCTTTCTTT. It specifies CASSERGSWTEAFF.

The chain employs TRBV7-9 and TRBJ1-2, with TRBD1 as a possible D gene (5 bases). This CDR3 region has 14 residues. In germline, CDR1 is SEHNR, CDR2 FQNEAQ (reference sequence). V lost 5 bases and J lost 8, with 18 bases in between. The CDR3 region is CASSRLVGDGGYTF. CDR3 sequence (DNA): TGTGCCAGCAGCCGCCTAGTAGGGGATGGGGGCTACACCTTC.

The J gene is TRBJ1-2, the V gene TRBV18; TRBD1 aligns across 7 bases. The CDR3 loop spans 12 amino acids. Germline CDR1 is KGHSH and CDR2 is LQKENI. The J segment lost 8 bases and the V segment lost 6 bases, leaving 6 bases of the junction unmatched. The CDR3 is CASSSQGEGYTF. The CDR3 DNA follows: TGTGCCAGCTCGTCCCAGGGGGAAGGCTACACCTTC.